Each of the 10 T cell receptor beta chains below was sequenced from the same sample in a study of T cells in Graves' hyperthyroidism and ophthalmopathy. TCR beta CDR3 regions were amplified from RNA. The HTBI primer set served for first-round RT-PCR of the TCR CDR3. TCRdb redid the calling of the multiplex PCR reads with MiXCR, one entry per CDR3 protein. The data contain a few hundred thousand distinct CDR3 sequences, just over 45% of them singletons. Input material: peripheral blood or thyroid tissue (not recorded which). The source is a woman in her late teens or twenties with Graves' hyperthyroidism.

This clonotype was counted between two and nine times. V usage is TRBV4-1 and J usage is TRBJ1-5; 12 nucleotides line up with TRBD1. The CDR3 runs to 18 residues. V lost 2 bases to trimming and J lost 2 bases; unmatched junction nucleotides: 7. Germline V gives CDR1 MGHRA, CDR2 YSYEKL. CDR3 nucleotide sequence: TGCGCCAGCAGCCAAACGGGACAGGGGGCGTCAGGCAATCAGCCCCAGCATTTT. Translation gives CASSQTGQGASGNQPQHF.

The sample holds many counts of this clonotype. J is TRBJ1-2 and V is TRBV11-2; TRBD1 matches 11 bases. Germline values: CDR1 SGHAT, CDR2 FQNNGV. The CDR3 length is 15 residues. V trimming: 5 bases; J trimming: 6 bases; junction bases outside the gene matches: 8. CDR3 in amino acids: CASSVTGQGANGYTF. In nucleotides, the CDR3 is TGTGCCAGCAGCGTTACCGGACAGGGGGCGAATGGCTACACCTTC.

This clonotype was recorded a few times. The V and J genes are TRBV29-1 and TRBJ1-1, with D perhaps matching TRBD1 (5 bases). The CDR3 contains 13 residues. Trimming pared 2 bases from V and 0 bases from J, leaving 7 bases between. Germline V gives CDR1 SQVTM, CDR2 ANQGSEA. The CDR3 DNA is TGCAGCGTTGAAAGGGGTATGAACACTGAAGCTTTCTTT. Translation: CSVERGMNTEAFF.

This clonotype occurred many times. The chain employs TRBV7-8 and TRBJ1-3; 9 bases are a match to TRBD1. The CDR3 contains 15 residues. CDR1 SGHVS and CDR2 FQNEAQ come from the germline V gene. J lost 2 bases, V lost 5 bases, and 4 bases had no gene match. This CDR3 reads CASSPRTGAGNTIYF. CDR3 DNA: TGTGCCAGCAGCCCCCGGACAGGGGCTGGAAACACCATATATTTT.

This clonotype was seen only once. The chain combines TRBV10-2 with TRBJ2-1, with 8 positions matching TRBD1. With V trimmed by 8 bases and J by 9 bases, 6 bases remained unmatched. From germline, CDR1 is WSHSY and CDR2 SAAADI. This CDR3 is built from 12 residues. The CDR3 loop reads CASRTGLSEQFF. The CDR3 nucleotides read TGCGCCAGCCGGACAGGGCTTAGTGAGCAGTTCTTC.

A remark on this clonotype: A far larger clone is one nucleotide away, so this likely arose from a read error. The chain links TRBV7-3 to TRBJ2-2, with D perhaps TRBD2 (5 bases). The CDR3 contains 10 residues. Germline CDR1 is SGHTA and CDR2 is FQGTGA. CDR3 protein: CASSSGELVF. CDR3 nucleotide sequence: TGTGCCAGCAGTTCCGGGGAGCTGGTTTTT.

This clonotype was picked up many times. V and J are TRBV7-2 and TRBJ1-1, with D possibly matching TRBD1 (6 bases). V was cut by 5 bases and J by 1 base, with 11 bases left in between. The CDR3 contains 14 residues. The germline V gene has CDR1 SGHTA and CDR2 FQGNSA. CDR3 sequence reads: CASSPRTANTEAFF. The CDR3 DNA reads TGTGCCAGCAGCCCGAGGACAGCGAACACTGAAGCTTTCTTT.

The J gene is TRBJ2-5, the V gene TRBV9, with a possible D match to TRBD1 (6 bases). Germline CDR1 is SGDLS and CDR2 is YYNGEE. There are 12 residues in the CDR3. Trimming took 7 bases from V and 5 from J, leaving 12 bases between them. This CDR3 reads CASQGPQETQYF. The CDR3 bases are TGTGCCAGCCAGGGGCCCCAGGAGACCCAGTACTTC.

This clonotype was seen repeatedly, ten times or more. The chain links TRBV7-9 to TRBJ1-5, with a possible D match to TRBD1 (5 bases). This CDR3 spans 20 amino acids. The ends were cut back, 3 bases at V and 6 bases at J, with 30 bases in the middle. CDR1 SEHNR and CDR2 FQNEAQ come from the germline V gene (reference sequence). The CDR3 DNA reads TGTGCCAGCAGCTTCAGCTTGGATACAGGTAACCCGGGCTGGCGTCAGCCCCAGCATTTT. Its translation is CASSFSLDTGNPGWRQPQHF. The whole variable domain, filled in from reference TRBV7-9 and TRBJ1-5, reads DTGVSQNPRHKITKRGQNVTFRCDPISEHNRLYWYRQTLGQGPEFLTYFQNEAQLEKSRLLSDRFSAERPKGSFSTLEIQRTEQGDSAMYLCASSFSLDTGNPGWRQPQHFGDGTRLSIL.

The chain employs TRBV20-1 and TRBJ1-5, with 9 bases that match TRBD1. The V gene's germline CDR1 is DFQATT and CDR2 SNEGSKA (reference sequence). The V and J ends lost 0 bases and 13 bases, in that order; junction bases with no gene match: 7. There are 13 residues in the CDR3. The CDR3 is CSARDRDRANQHF. CDR3 DNA sequence: TGCAGTGCTAGAGACCGGGACAGGGCGAATCAGCATTTT.